One and the same sample provided the 32 T cell receptor beta chains below, sequenced in a study of OX40 agonist ivuxolimab in advanced cancers. The protocol was immunoSEQ multiplex PCR, while the TCRdb copy is restricted to in-frame clones and leaves out a portion. The data contain some 90,000 clones, about 92% of them seen just once; the ten biggest clones take up approximately 3.6%. Source: CD4+ or CD8+ T cells sorted from blood, taken in a trial of the OX40 agonist ivuxolimab. These receptors were taken from an adult with an advanced solid tumor such as melanoma, head and neck, liver or kidney cancer.

The chain uses TRBV9 and TRBJ2-5; no clear D. Looked up from germline, CDR1 is SGDLS and CDR2 is YYNGEE. This CDR3 region has 14 residues. Trimming left V 0 bases short and J 1 base short, with 7 bases between. CDR3 nucleotides: TGTGCCAGCAGCGTAGCGGGCTCCCAAGAGACCCAGTACTTC. It encodes CASSVAGSQETQYF.

The rearrangement uses TRBV6-1 and TRBJ2-7, with 7 bases fitting TRBD2. Germline V CDR1 and CDR2: MNHNS, SASEGT. The CDR3 runs to 15 residues. V lost 2 bases, J lost 3 bases, and 7 bases stayed unmatched. CDR3 residues: CASSERAGLSYEQYF. The CDR3 DNA is TGTGCCAGCAGTGAAAGAGCGGGGTTAAGCTACGAGCAGTACTTC.

V and J are TRBV12-2 and TRBJ1-1; the table assigns TRBD1, which was not confirmed against the DNA. TRBV12-2 is labeled a pseudogene. The CDR3 has 15 residues. CDR3 DNA: TGTGCAAGTCGCTTAGGCGGGACAGGGGTTGCCGTAGCTTTCTTT. This codes for CASRLGGTGVAVAFF.

The sample holds one count of this clone. The chain carries TRBV19 and TRBJ2-7; D may match TRBD1 or TRBD2 (6 bases each). Germline V gene lookup returns CDR1 LNHDA and CDR2 SQIVND (reference sequence). The length of the CDR3 is 14 residues. The ends were cut back, 3 bases at V and 4 bases at J, with 13 bases in the middle. The CDR3 loop reads CASSIGQGRYEQYF. The CDR3 DNA is TGTGCCAGTAGTATTGGTCAGGGGAGGTACGAGCAGTACTTC.

V is TRBV7-2 and J is TRBJ2-7; D gene uncertain. Trimming pared 4 bases from V and 5 bases from J, leaving 12 bases between. This CDR3 spans 13 amino acids. CDR1 is SGHTA, CDR2 FQGNSA, per germline. The CDR3 reads CASSSRLDHEQYF. The CDR3 coding sequence is TGTGCCAGCAGCTCCCGCCTCGACCACGAGCAGTACTTC.

V gene TRBV7-9 combines with J gene TRBJ2-1; 7 bases are a match to TRBD2. Per germline, CDR1 SEHNR and CDR2 FQNEAQ (reference sequence). The CDR3 length is 16 residues. The V segment lost 5 bases and the J segment 0 bases; nucleotides outside the gene matches: 7. The CDR3 loop is CASSPPGGSSYNEQFF. CDR3 nucleotide sequence: TGTGCCAGCAGCCCCCCAGGCGGGAGCTCCTACAATGAGCAGTTCTTC.

The gene calls are TRBV9 and TRBJ1-1; perhaps TRBD1 as D (6 bases). Trimming stripped 0 bases from V and 4 bases from J, with 10 bases between. The CDR3 has 14 residues. Per the germline V gene, CDR1 is SGDLS and CDR2 is YYNGEE. The CDR3 loop reads CASSVDGGGTEAFF. In DNA, the CDR3 is TGTGCCAGCAGCGTAGATGGGGGCGGCACTGAAGCTTTCTTT.

V usage is TRBV5-4 and J usage is TRBJ2-7, with D hard to call. Germline assignment: CDR1 SGHNT and CDR2 YYREEE (reference sequence). The CDR3 runs to 15 residues. V dropped 4 bases and J dropped 3 bases, with 17 bases sitting between them. The CDR3 spells CASSPGVGRGYEQYF. The CDR3 DNA reads as TGTGCCAGCAGCCCCGGAGTAGGGCGAGGCTACGAGCAGTACTTC.

The CDR3 DNA reads as TGCGCCAGCAGCGTAGAGGGCCAGGGAACAGGCACAGATACGCAGTATTTT. Its protein is CASSVEGQGTGTDTQYF. The chain has TRBV10-1 and TRBJ2-3, with D possibly being TRBD1 or TRBD2 (5 bases each). The germline V gene has CDR1 WNHNN and CDR2 SYGVQD (reference sequence). Trimming stripped 6 bases from V and 1 base from J, with 20 bases between. The CDR3 loop spans 17 amino acids.

This clone was picked up one time. J is TRBJ1-1 and V is TRBV19; D call uncertain. The CDR3 totals 14 residues. Deletions cut 7 bases from V and 1 base from J, with 13 bases between. Germline V gives CDR1 LNHDA, CDR2 SQIVND (reference sequence). The CDR3 DNA sequence: TGTGCCAGTACTCCTCTGGAGGAGAACACTGAAGCTTTCTTT. Translation gives CASTPLEENTEAFF. Full variable domain (remainder filled in from reference TRBV19 and TRBJ1-1): DGGITQSPKYLFRKEGQNVTLSCEQNLNHDAMYWYRQDPGQGLRLIYYSQIVNDFQKGDIAEGYSVSREKKESFPLTVTSAQKNPTAFYLCASTPLEENTEAFFGQGTRLTVV.

The chain recombines TRBV27 with TRBJ2-7; no reliable D call. The ends were cut back, 7 bases at V and 5 bases at J, with 15 bases in the middle. This CDR3 has 13 amino acids. Germline CDR1 MNHEY, CDR2 SMNVEV (reference sequence). The CDR3 here is CASKKPIGDEQYF. The CDR3 DNA reads as TGTGCCAGCAAGAAGCCCATTGGGGACGAGCAGTACTTC.

In DNA form, the CDR3 reads TGCGCCAGCAGTGAAGGGGCCTACACCGGGGAGCTGTTTTTT. Protein: CASSEGAYTGELFF. This sequence joins TRBV10-2 and TRBJ2-2; possibly TRBD1 for D (5 bases). The CDR3 extends over 14 amino acids. Germline CDR1 reads WSHSY; CDR2 reads SAAADI. V lost 3 bases, J lost 3 bases, and 8 bases lay in between.

CDR3 DNA sequence: TGTGCCAGCAGCGCATCCCTCAATCAGCCCCAGCATTTT. Its translation: CASSASLNQPQHF. This chain links TRBV9 with TRBJ1-5; D is ambiguous. The CDR3 length is 13 residues. Trimming took 3 bases from V and 3 from J, leaving 7 bases between them. Germline-derived CDR1 and CDR2 are SGDLS and YYNGEE.

The chain is built from TRBV27 and TRBJ2-7; TRBD1 matches at 8 bases. With V trimmed by 5 bases and J by 2 bases, 5 bases remained unmatched. The CDR3 loop spans 14 amino acids. In germline, CDR1 is MNHEY, CDR2 SMNVEV (reference sequence). The CDR3 region is CASSAGTGAYEQYF. The CDR3 nucleotides read TGTGCCAGCAGTGCCGGGACAGGAGCCTACGAGCAGTACTTC.

The CDR3 reads CASSHRQGTGELFF. The CDR3 nucleotides are TGTGCCAGCAGCCACCGACAGGGTACCGGGGAGCTGTTTTTT. The rearrangement joins TRBV14 to TRBJ2-2, with 7 bases identical to TRBD1. This CDR3 spans 14 amino acids. V was pared by 3 bases and J by 5 bases, with 3 bases of the junction left unmatched. The germline V gene has CDR1 SGHDN and CDR2 FVKESK. Looking up the rest from reference TRBV14 and TRBJ2-2 gives the full variable domain: EAGVTQFPSHSVIEKGQTVTLRCDPISGHDNLYWYRRVMGKEIKFLLHFVKESKQDESGMPNNRFLAERTGGTYSTLKVQPAELEDSGVYFCASSHRQGTGELFFGEGSRLTVL.

The CDR3 sequence is CSVEMGSYTEAFF. The CDR3 nucleotides are TGCAGCGTTGAGATGGGGTCGTACACTGAAGCTTTCTTT. The V call is TRBV29-1, the J call TRBJ1-1; D gene ambiguous. V lost 3 bases and J lost 3, with 11 bases in between. The CDR3 loop spans 13 amino acids. Germline CDR1 and CDR2: SQVTM and ANQGSEA.

This clone was detected only once. A junction boundary mismatches the germline segment, possibly from a read error. The rearrangement joins TRBV12-5 to TRBJ1-2; 7 bases map to TRBD1. CDR1 and CDR2 from the germline V gene are LGHNT and FRNRAP. This CDR3 region has 13 residues. CDR3 loop: CASGLGTERGYTF. For the CDR3, the DNA is TGTGCTAGTGGCTTGGGGACAGAGCGGGGCTACACCTTC. Full variable domain (remainder filled in from reference TRBV12-5 and TRBJ1-2): DARVTQTPRHKVTEMGQEVTMRCQPILGHNTVFWYRQTMMQGLELLAYFRNRAPLDDSGMPKDRFSAEMPDATLATLKIQPSEPRDSAVYFCASGLGTERGYTFGSGTRLTVV.

This chain connects TRBV4-2 to TRBJ2-5; no definite D call. Trimming took off 0 bases at V and 3 bases at J, with 5 bases between the two ends. This CDR3 contains 13 residues. Germline V gene lookup returns CDR1 LGHNA and CDR2 YNFKEQ. The CDR3 is CASSQDSEETQYF. Written as DNA, the CDR3 is TGTGCCAGCAGCCAAGATTCAGAAGAGACCCAGTACTTC.

J is TRBJ2-1 and V is TRBV30; unclear D gene. Germline values: CDR1 GTSNPN, CDR2 SVGIG (reference sequence). The V and J ends lost 1 base and 6 bases respectively, with 4 bases between them. This CDR3 has 11 residues. CDR3 DNA: TGTGCCTGGAGTGGGGGCAATGAGCAGTTCTTC. Translation: CAWSGGNEQFF.

This sequence joins TRBV29-1 and TRBJ1-2; no clear D gene. The CDR3 spans 13 residues. Trimming pared 0 bases from V and 5 bases from J, leaving 10 bases between. Germline V gene sequence: CDR1 SQVTM, CDR2 ANQGSEA. CDR3 sequence: CSVEDLEVYGYTF. Written as DNA, the CDR3 is TGCAGCGTTGAAGATTTGGAGGTTTATGGCTACACCTTC. The variable domain in full, with the rest retrieved from reference TRBV29-1 and TRBJ1-2, is SAVISQKPSRDICQRGTSLTIQCQVDSQVTMMFWYRQQPGQSLTLIATANQGSEATYESGFVIDKFPISRPNLTFSTLTVSNMSPEDSSIYLCSVEDLEVYGYTFGSGTRLTVV.

V usage is TRBV15 and J usage is TRBJ1-3; no clear D gene. This CDR3 has 15 residues. The V gene lost 4 bases and the J gene lost 2 bases, with 12 bases spanning the gap. CDR1 is LNHNV and CDR2 is YYDKDF in the germline V gene (reference sequence). CDR3 loop: CATSKGVGPGNTIYF. CDR3 coding DNA: TGTGCCACCAGCAAGGGCGTAGGCCCTGGAAACACCATATATTTT.

This chain joins TRBV19 and TRBJ1-2; D ambiguous. The CDR3 runs to 14 residues. In germline, CDR1 is LNHDA, CDR2 SQIVND (reference sequence). Trimming took off 5 bases at V and 1 base at J, with 11 bases between the two ends. CDR3 region: CASSSAGFNYGYTF. CDR3 sequence (DNA): TGTGCCAGTAGTTCGGCAGGATTTAACTATGGCTACACCTTC.

The chain combines TRBV11-2 with TRBJ2-2, with 8 positions matching TRBD2. This CDR3 is built from 16 residues. V lost 1 base, J lost 1 base, and 2 bases stayed unmatched. The germline gives CDR1 SGHAT, CDR2 FQNNGV. The CDR3 DNA sequence: TGTGCCAGCAGCTTAGCTGCGGGAGGGAACACCGGGGAGCTGTTTTTT. This translates into CASSLAAGGNTGELFF.

This rearrangement joins TRBV6-5 to TRBJ2-7; 11 bases match TRBD2. The V segment lost 6 bases and the J segment 2 bases; nucleotides outside the gene matches: 3. The CDR3 covers 14 residues. Germline CDR1 is MNHEY and CDR2 is SVGAGI. CDR3 coding DNA: TGTGCCAGCAGCTCGGGACTAGCGGCCTACGAGCAGTACTTC. Protein: CASSSGLAAYEQYF.

This sequence joins TRBV4-1 and TRBJ1-1, with D unresolved. This CDR3 region has 14 residues. Germline loops: CDR1 MGHRA, CDR2 YSYEKL. Trimming took off 0 bases at V and 3 bases at J, with 8 bases between the two ends. In DNA form, the CDR3 reads TGCGCCAGCAGCCAAGATGGCGGGTACACTGAAGCTTTCTTT. It encodes CASSQDGGYTEAFF.

V and J are TRBV28 and TRBJ2-7; D possibly corresponds to TRBD2 (5 bases). V dropped 2 bases and J dropped 4 bases, with 15 bases sitting between them. Germline CDR1 is MDHEN and CDR2 is SYDVKM. There are 15 residues in the CDR3. The CDR3, as DNA: TGTGCCAGCAGTTTAGGTGAGGAGGTTGAGTACGAGCAGTACTTC. It encodes CASSLGEEVEYEQYF.

The rearrangement links TRBV5-6 to TRBJ1-5; 8 bases line up with TRBD1. J was trimmed by 6 bases and V by 4 bases; bases with no gene match: 15. Germline V gives CDR1 SGHDT, CDR2 YYEEEE. CDR3 length: 17 amino acids. CDR3 coding DNA: TGTGCCAGCAGCATAGGAACCGTCTCAGGGGGCGGTCAGCCCCAGCATTTT. Translation gives CASSIGTVSGGGQPQHF.

The rearrangement uses TRBV6-5 and TRBJ2-7; 11 bases match TRBD2. The CDR3 contains 13 residues. The J segment lost 6 bases and the V segment lost 4 bases, leaving 2 bases of the junction unmatched. Germline values: CDR1 MNHEY, CDR2 SVGAGI. The CDR3, as DNA: TGTGCCAGCAGTTCAGGACTAGCGGGCGAGCAGTACTTC. It is translated as CASSSGLAGEQYF.

V is TRBV6-1 and J is TRBJ1-1; TRBD1 matches at 7 bases. The CDR3 totals 14 residues. V lost 6 bases and J lost 5; bases outside the gene matches: 9. CDR1 is MNHNS, CDR2 SASEGT, per germline. As DNA, the CDR3 is TGTGCCAGCAGCGCTACAGGGGCAGGGACTGAAGCTTTCTTT. Encoded protein: CASSATGAGTEAFF.

Only one count was recorded for this clone. The chain couples TRBV10-3 to TRBJ2-7; 8 positions agree with TRBD1. CDR1 and CDR2 from the germline V gene are ENHRY and SYGVKD. J was trimmed by 4 bases and V by 7 bases; bases with no gene match: 9. The length of the CDR3 is 14 residues. CDR3 amino acids: CAITRTGSYYEQYF. In DNA form, the CDR3 reads TGTGCCATCACGAGGACAGGGAGTTATTACGAGCAGTACTTC.

This chain joins TRBV2 and TRBJ2-7, with no clear D. There are 12 residues in the CDR3. The germline V and J ends were trimmed by 7 bases and 5 bases, with 12 bases remaining between them. Germline V gene lookup returns CDR1 SNHLY and CDR2 FYNNEI. The CDR3 sequence: CASTSVGNEQYF. CDR3 in DNA: TGTGCCAGCACCTCCGTGGGGAACGAGCAGTACTTC.

The chain employs TRBV5-8 and TRBJ2-6; 9 nucleotides agree with TRBD1. The CDR3 totals 17 residues. With V trimmed by 4 bases and J by 1 base, 6 bases remained unmatched. The germline CDR1 and CDR2 sequences are SGHTS and YDEGEE. The CDR3 bases are TGTGCCAGCAGCCAGCCCGGGACAGGGTCTGGGGCCAACGTCCTGACTTTC. This translates into CASSQPGTGSGANVLTF.